The clone carrying this TCR beta chain was seen many times. Its specificity is unknown. These data come from a study of T-cell reconstitution after alpha-beta-depleted transplantation in children. The TCRbeta library was prepared with unique molecular identifiers. MiXCR was run by TCRdb on the PCR reads, yielding one entry per CDR3 protein. Of approximately 30,000 distinct CDR3 sequences listed, more than 6% are singletons. Points from the study as a whole: In some patients, recipient T cells and intrathymic progenitors surviving conditioning explained high day-60 diversity. One year post-transplant, T-cell counts and diversity were largely derived from T cells produced anew. Several hundred expanded graft clones reportedly gave rise to the alpha-beta T cells present about two months after transplant.

This CDR3 region has 14 residues. Germline assignment: CDR1 SQVTM and CDR2 ANQGSEA. V lost 2 bases and J lost 0, with 10 bases in between. The chain recombines TRBV29-1 with TRBJ1-1; D gene ambiguous. The TCR was taken from a child less than two years old who had a stem cell transplant for acute myeloid leukemia, so the T cells may come from the graft donor. The sample here was peripheral blood, taken 60 days after TCRalphabeta/CD19-depleted stem cell transplant. The CDR3 DNA is TGCAGCGTTGAATTCGGCAGAATGAACACTGAAGCTTTCTTT. This encodes CSVEFGRMNTEAFF.